This T cell receptor beta chain was sequenced for a study of control samples from healthy donors and cancer patients. Assay: immunoSEQ multiplex PCR; the TCRdb copy retains only in-frame clones and omits some. The table includes about 82,000 clones, about 87% detected once. The germline gives CDR1 SGDLS, CDR2 YYNGEE. V lost 0 bases, J lost 7 bases, and 10 bases lay in between. This CDR3 is built from 13 residues. The sequencing input was blood. The rearrangement joins TRBV9 to TRBJ1-2, with D possibly TRBD1 on 5 matching bases. The sequence came from a middle-aged man in good health. CDR3 sequence (DNA): TGTGCCAGCAGCGTAGATAAGAGGGGTGGCTACACCTTC. This gives the protein CASSVDKRGGYTF.